The sequence of this T cell receptor beta chain was determined in a study of cytomegalovirus exposure and HLA in healthy donors. Germline CDR1 is MGHDK and CDR2 is SYGVNS. V dropped 4 bases and J dropped 0; count of bases not matched to a gene: 6. CDR3 length equals 16 residues. Use of 60 Vbeta and 13 Jbeta primers characterized the PCR. TCRdb keeps only in-frame clones here, not all; method: immunoSEQ multiplex PCR. The sample shows 90,000 to 120,000 clones, about 74% of them seen only once. Study-level points and caveats: Accurate predictions that matched the HLA-A and HLA-B alleles of most subjects were reportedly made from TCR beta sequences.

As concerns this clone: Its antigen remains unknown.

This TCR derives from a woman in her forties in good health and CMV-seropositive. The J gene is TRBJ2-1, the V gene TRBV25-1, with TRBD1 matching over 7 bases. Sample: PBMCs. CDR3 in amino acids: CASSGRDSSSYNEQFF. CDR3 bases: TGTGCCAGCAGTGGCCGGGACAGTAGCTCCTACAATGAGCAGTTCTTC.